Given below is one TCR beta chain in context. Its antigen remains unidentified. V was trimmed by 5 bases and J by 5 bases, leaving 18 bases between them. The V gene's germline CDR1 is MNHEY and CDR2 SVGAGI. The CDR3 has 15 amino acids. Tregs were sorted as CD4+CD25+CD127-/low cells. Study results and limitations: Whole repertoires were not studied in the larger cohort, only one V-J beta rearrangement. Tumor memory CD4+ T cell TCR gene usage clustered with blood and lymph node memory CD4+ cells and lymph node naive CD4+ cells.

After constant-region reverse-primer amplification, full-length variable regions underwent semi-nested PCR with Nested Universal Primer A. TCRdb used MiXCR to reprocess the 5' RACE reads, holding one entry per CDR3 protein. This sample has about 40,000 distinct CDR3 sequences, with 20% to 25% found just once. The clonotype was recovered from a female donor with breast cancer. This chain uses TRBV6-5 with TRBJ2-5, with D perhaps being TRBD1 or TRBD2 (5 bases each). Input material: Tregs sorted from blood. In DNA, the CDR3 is TGTGCCAGCAGTATCGGGACCCCTCTGGGGGAGACCCAGTACTTC. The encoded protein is CASSIGTPLGETQYF.